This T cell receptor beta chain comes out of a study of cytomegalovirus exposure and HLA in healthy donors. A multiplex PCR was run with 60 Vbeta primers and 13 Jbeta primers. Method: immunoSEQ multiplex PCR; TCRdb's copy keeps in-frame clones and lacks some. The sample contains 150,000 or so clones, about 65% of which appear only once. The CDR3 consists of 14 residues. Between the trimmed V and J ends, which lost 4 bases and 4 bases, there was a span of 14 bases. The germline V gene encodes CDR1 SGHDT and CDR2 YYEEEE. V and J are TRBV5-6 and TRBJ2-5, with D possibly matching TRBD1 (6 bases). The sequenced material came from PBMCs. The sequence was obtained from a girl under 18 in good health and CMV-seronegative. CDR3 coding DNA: TGTGCCAGCAGCATGACAGGTCATCCAGAGACCCAGTACTTC. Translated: CASSMTGHPETQYF.